The 22 T cell receptor beta chains below were found in one sample sequenced in a study of blood T cell repertoires in COVID-19. Sequencing was performed with immunoSEQ multiplex PCR; in TCRdb, only in-frame clones are kept and a portion is missing. Of roughly 160,000 clones in the sample, less than 85% were seen once. What was sequenced was PBMCs or T cells enriched from blood (not recorded which). Receptors were obtained from a man aged 55 to 69 who had recovered from COVID-19.

The J gene is TRBJ1-4, the V gene TRBV7-9; 9 positions agree with TRBD1. The CDR3 contains 18 residues. Per germline, CDR1 SEHNR and CDR2 FQNEAQ (reference sequence). Germline trimming cut 0 bases from V and 4 bases from J; bases unmatched to any gene: 9. CDR3 in amino acids: CASSLAWDREGINEKLFF. Written as DNA, the CDR3 is TGTGCCAGCAGCTTAGCGTGGGACAGGGAAGGAATTAATGAAAAACTGTTTTTT.

Only a few counts were recorded for this clone. The gene calls are TRBV19 and TRBJ2-2, with 12 bases identical to TRBD2. The CDR3 has 16 amino acids. The V segment lost 7 bases and the J segment 6 bases; nucleotides outside the gene matches: 9. Germline V lookup: CDR1 LNHDA, CDR2 SQIVND (reference sequence). The CDR3 DNA follows: TGTGCCAGTAAGGCTAGCGGGAGGGGAAAGGCCGGGGAGCTGTTTTTT. It codes for CASKASGRGKAGELFF.

This chain uses TRBV5-1 with TRBJ2-1; 9 bases fit TRBD2. Germline CDR1 reads SGHRS; CDR2 reads YFSETQ. Trimming took 4 bases from V and 8 from J; bases not matched to a gene: 10. This CDR3 has 15 residues. This CDR3 is CASSPRASGIYEQFF. The CDR3 DNA sequence: TGCGCCAGCAGCCCGAGGGCTAGCGGGATCTATGAGCAGTTCTTC.

The chain uses TRBV30 and TRBJ1-5; 9 nucleotides align to TRBD1. Germline V gene sequence: CDR1 GTSNPN, CDR2 SVGIG (reference sequence). V trimming: 3 bases; J trimming: 4 bases; junction bases outside the gene matches: 4. This CDR3 has 14 residues. CDR3 DNA: TGTGCCTGGAGCGGGACAGGGCCAAATCAGCCCCAGCATTTT. Amino acids: CAWSGTGPNQPQHF.

This clone was observed a handful of times. The V call is TRBV7-9, the J call TRBJ2-1, with 8 nucleotides matching TRBD1. CDR1 SEHNR and CDR2 FQNEAQ come from the germline V gene (reference sequence). Trimming cost V 5 bases and J 8 bases; bases outside gene matches: 2. The CDR3 is 12 residues long. The CDR3 nucleotides read TGTGCCAGCAGCGGACAGGGCTATGAGCAGTTCTTC. Residues: CASSGQGYEQFF.

The chain employs TRBV28 and TRBJ1-1; 8 bases fit TRBD1. Germline values: CDR1 MDHEN, CDR2 SYDVKM. The CDR3 loop spans 14 amino acids. V dropped 4 bases and J dropped 0; count of bases not matched to a gene: 1. The CDR3 protein is CASSWGQVNTEAFF. DNA of the CDR3: TGTGCCAGCAGTTGGGGACAGGTGAACACTGAAGCTTTCTTT.

The CDR3: CASSPGGMQFF. Here the CDR3 DNA reads TGTGCCAGCAGCCCGGGAGGTATGCAGTTCTTC. The chain is built from TRBV7-9 and TRBJ2-1, with 7 positions matching TRBD2. CDR3 length: 11 amino acids. Germline lookup yields CDR1 SEHNR and CDR2 FQNEAQ (reference sequence). Trimming at V came to 5 bases and at J to 12 bases, leaving 4 bases not matched to a gene. Combining the CDR3 with reference TRBV7-9 and TRBJ2-1 gives the whole variable domain DTGVSQNPRHKITKRGQNVTFRCDPISEHNRLYWYRQTLGQGPEFLTYFQNEAQLEKSRLLSDRFSAERPKGSFSTLEIQRTEQGDSAMYLCASSPGGMQFFGPGTRLTVL.

In this sample, this clone turned up once. As DNA, the CDR3 is TGTGCCAGCTCACCGGGACAGGGAACCTCACAAGAGACCCAGTACTTC. Translation gives CASSPGQGTSQETQYF. The V gene is TRBV18, the J gene TRBJ2-5, with 9 bases fitting TRBD1. The V gene's germline CDR1 is KGHSH and CDR2 LQKENI. With 3 bases clipped from V and 2 bases from J, the junction kept 7 bases outside the gene matches. The CDR3 is 16 amino acids.

The CDR3 DNA sequence: TGTGCCAGCAGCAGAGCGTGGGTCGCCTACAATGAGCAGTTCTTC. Translation: CASSRAWVAYNEQFF. The gene calls are TRBV9 and TRBJ2-1; D remains ambiguous. Trimming removed 4 bases from V and 2 bases from J, with 13 bases in between. In germline, CDR1 is SGDLS, CDR2 YYNGEE. The CDR3 is 15 residues long.

This clone was counted a single time. The rearrangement joins TRBV28 to TRBJ2-3, with 12 bases fitting TRBD1. The ends lost 5 bases at V and 6 bases at J; junction bases unmatched: 9. Germline CDR1 and CDR2: MDHEN and SYDVKM. The CDR3 extends over 16 amino acids. CDR3 in amino acids: CASSLAGTGGSDTQYF. DNA for the CDR3: TGTGCCAGCAGTCTTGCCGGGACAGGGGGCTCCGATACGCAGTATTTT.

J is TRBJ2-5 and V is TRBV7-6, with a possible D match to TRBD1 (5 bases). Germline CDR1 and CDR2: SGHVS and FNYEAQ. Trimming took off 1 base at V and 2 bases at J, with 11 bases between the two ends. The CDR3 extends over 15 amino acids. In DNA form, the CDR3 reads TGTGCCAGCAGCTTAGACGGCAGGGTGCAAGAGACCCAGTACTTC. It codes for CASSLDGRVQETQYF. The whole variable domain, filled in from reference TRBV7-6 and TRBJ2-5, reads GAGVSQSPRYKVTKRGQDVALRCDPISGHVSLYWYRQALGQGPEFLTYFNYEAQQDKSGLPNDRFSAERPEGSISTLTIQRTEQRDSAMYRCASSLDGRVQETQYFGPGTRLLVL.

This clone was counted only a few times. V is TRBV10-3 and J is TRBJ1-2; possible D gene TRBD1, 6 bases. The V end was cut by 3 bases, the J end by 5 bases, with 7 bases between. There are 12 residues in the CDR3. Germline loops: CDR1 ENHRY, CDR2 SYGVKD. CDR3: CAISDTGYGYTF. CDR3 nucleotides: TGTGCCATCAGTGATACAGGGTATGGCTACACCTTC.

This chain connects TRBV7-6 to TRBJ2-3, with 12 bases matching TRBD2. Looked up from germline, CDR1 is SGHVS and CDR2 is FNYEAQ. The CDR3 contains 15 residues. The V segment lost 5 bases and the J segment 4 bases; nucleotides outside the gene matches: 4. The CDR3 reads CASSASGGAADTQYF. CDR3 sequence (DNA): TGTGCCAGCAGCGCTAGCGGGGGGGCCGCAGATACGCAGTATTTT.

The CDR3 spells CASSQIPPGQGYNSPLHF. The DNA of the CDR3 is TGTGCCAGCAGCCAGATTCCCCCCGGACAGGGCTATAATTCACCCCTCCACTTT. The chain carries TRBV3-1 (or the pseudogene TRBV3-2) and TRBJ1-6; 8 bases align to TRBD1. V shed 3 bases and J 3 bases; nucleotides not matched to a gene: 10. CDR3 length equals 18 residues. Germline CDR1 and CDR2: LGHDT and YNNKEL (reference sequence).

The V call is TRBV25-1, the J call TRBJ1-2; 10 bases align to TRBD1. V lost 4 bases, J lost 8 bases, and 4 bases stayed unmatched. The length of the CDR3 is 13 residues. Germline CDR1 is MGHDK and CDR2 is SYGVNS. The CDR3 nucleotides read TGTGCCAGCAGTGGACAGGGGGCGAGGGGCTACACCTTC. Translation: CASSGQGARGYTF.

V is TRBV19 and J is TRBJ2-5; TRBD2 matches 8 bases. Unmatched junction bases numbered 2, after V lost 6 bases and J lost 2 bases. This CDR3 comprises 13 residues. Germline CDR1 and CDR2: LNHDA and SQIVND (reference sequence). The DNA of the CDR3 is TGTGCCAGTAGATCGGGGGGGCAAGAGACCCAGTACTTC. Its translation is CASRSGGQETQYF. Full variable domain (remainder filled in from reference TRBV19 and TRBJ2-5): DGGITQSPKYLFRKEGQNVTLSCEQNLNHDAMYWYRQDPGQGLRLIYYSQIVNDFQKGDIAEGYSVSREKKESFPLTVTSAQKNPTAFYLCASRSGGQETQYFGPGTRLLVL.

The chain has TRBV7-2 and TRBJ2-1, with a possible D match to TRBD2 (6 bases). The germline gives CDR1 SGHTA, CDR2 FQGNSA. Trimming shortened V by 2 bases and J by 5 bases, and 22 bases separated the two germline ends. The CDR3 length is 18 residues. CDR3 sequence reads: CASSLSRLDIDRDNEQFF. The CDR3 DNA follows: TGTGCCAGCAGCTTATCGAGACTAGATATCGATCGGGACAATGAGCAGTTCTTC.

The rearrangement uses TRBV30 and TRBJ2-3; 9 bases map to TRBD1. Unmatched junction bases numbered 9, after V lost 1 base and J lost 4 bases. The CDR3 is 16 amino acids. Germline V gene data show CDR1 as GTSNPN and CDR2 as SVGIG (reference sequence). The CDR3 sequence: CAWSGGTGNHADTQYF. As DNA, the CDR3 is TGTGCCTGGAGTGGGGGGACAGGGAATCACGCAGATACGCAGTATTTT.

V gene TRBV5-1 combines with J gene TRBJ2-2; tentatively, D is TRBD2 (6 bases). Per germline, CDR1 SGHRS and CDR2 YFSETQ. The CDR3 totals 14 residues. Trimming cost V 2 bases and J 8 bases, with 13 bases left between them. DNA for the CDR3: TGCGCCAGCAGCTTCGGGACTCATGGGGGGGAGCTGTTTTTT. Its protein is CASSFGTHGGELFF.

The rearrangement joins TRBV5-1 to TRBJ1-2, with 12 nucleotides matching TRBD1. This CDR3 has 15 residues. J gave up 3 bases and V 5 bases, and 5 bases lay outside the gene matches. Germline loops: CDR1 SGHRS, CDR2 YFSETQ. The CDR3 DNA sequence: TGCGCCAGCAGACCGGGACAGGGGGCGGACTATGGCTACACCTTC. Protein sequence: CASRPGQGADYGYTF.

The chain uses TRBV25-1 and TRBJ2-3; TRBD2 might be the D (6 bases). CDR3 length: 13 amino acids. Germline-derived CDR1 and CDR2 are MGHDK and SYGVNS. V was shortened by 10 bases and J by 7 bases, with 18 bases between the two germline ends. CDR3 sequence (DNA): TGTGCCACCACCCCCTCAGGAGGGCATACGCAGTATTTT. It yields the protein CATTPSGGHTQYF.

This chain uses TRBV28 with TRBJ1-5, with 10 positions matching TRBD1. The CDR3 has 16 amino acids. Germline trimming cut 10 bases from V and 1 base from J; bases unmatched to any gene: 10. Germline CDR1 MDHEN, CDR2 SYDVKM. CDR3 nucleotides: TGTGCCACCCGGGACAGGGGTTTCAGGAGCAATCAGCCCCAGCATTTT. Amino acids: CATRDRGFRSNQPQHF.